This TCR beta chain was identified in a study of blood T cell repertoires in COVID-19. Across the whole study: PBMCs, B-cell-depleted T cells, or T cells provided the cDNA or gDNA that made up the material.

The data were produced by immunoSEQ multiplex PCR, yet TCRdb's version contains in-frame clones alone and is incomplete. Of about 39,000 clones listed, approximately 89% are singletons. The sequencing sample was made of peripheral blood. The TCR sequence derives from a man aged 60 to 69 with acute or convalescent COVID-19.

The CDR3 DNA is TGTGCCAGCAGTTACTCAGGGGCTCGGAGCAATCAGCCCCAGCATTTT. Its protein is CASSYSGARSNQPQHF. The chain carries TRBV6-6 and TRBJ1-5; weak D call: TRBD1 (5 bases). Trimming stripped 0 bases from V and 1 base from J, with 10 bases between. CDR1 and CDR2 (germline): MNHNY, SVGAGI (reference sequence). The CDR3 length is 16 residues.